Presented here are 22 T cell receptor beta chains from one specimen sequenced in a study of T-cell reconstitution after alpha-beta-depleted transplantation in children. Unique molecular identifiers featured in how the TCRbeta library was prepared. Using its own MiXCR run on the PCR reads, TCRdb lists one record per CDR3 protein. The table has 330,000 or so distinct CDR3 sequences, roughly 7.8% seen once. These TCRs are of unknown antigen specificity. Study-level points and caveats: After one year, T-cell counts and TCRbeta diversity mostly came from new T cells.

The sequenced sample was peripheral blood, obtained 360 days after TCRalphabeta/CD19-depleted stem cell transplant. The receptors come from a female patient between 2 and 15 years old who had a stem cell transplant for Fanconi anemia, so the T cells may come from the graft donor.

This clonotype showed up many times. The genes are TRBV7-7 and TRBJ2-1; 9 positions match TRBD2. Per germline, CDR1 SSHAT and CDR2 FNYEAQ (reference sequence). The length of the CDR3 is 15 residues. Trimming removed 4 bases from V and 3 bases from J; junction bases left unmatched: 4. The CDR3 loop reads CASSSRLAVYNEQFF. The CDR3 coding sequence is TGTGCCAGCAGCTCCCGACTAGCGGTCTACAATGAGCAGTTCTTC.

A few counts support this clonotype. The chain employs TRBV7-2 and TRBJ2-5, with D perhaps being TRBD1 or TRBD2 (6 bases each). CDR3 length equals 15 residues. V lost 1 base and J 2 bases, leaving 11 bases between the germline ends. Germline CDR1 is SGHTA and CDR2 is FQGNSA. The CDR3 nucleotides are TGTGCCAGCAGCTTAGTTCGGGGGCCTCAAGAGACCCAGTACTTC. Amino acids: CASSLVRGPQETQYF.

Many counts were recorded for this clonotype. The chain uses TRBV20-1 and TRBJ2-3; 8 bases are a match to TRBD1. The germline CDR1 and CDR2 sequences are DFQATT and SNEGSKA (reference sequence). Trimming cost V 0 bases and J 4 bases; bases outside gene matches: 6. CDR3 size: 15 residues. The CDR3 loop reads CSARDATGVADTQYF. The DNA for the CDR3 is TGCAGTGCTAGAGATGCGACAGGGGTGGCAGATACGCAGTATTTT.

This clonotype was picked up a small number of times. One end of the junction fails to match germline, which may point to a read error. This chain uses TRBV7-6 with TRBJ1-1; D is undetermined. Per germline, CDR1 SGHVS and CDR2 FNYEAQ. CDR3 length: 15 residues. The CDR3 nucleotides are TGTGCCAGCAGCTCCCTGGCGGGCAGGAACACTGAAGCCTTCTTT. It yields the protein CASSSLAGRNTEAFF.

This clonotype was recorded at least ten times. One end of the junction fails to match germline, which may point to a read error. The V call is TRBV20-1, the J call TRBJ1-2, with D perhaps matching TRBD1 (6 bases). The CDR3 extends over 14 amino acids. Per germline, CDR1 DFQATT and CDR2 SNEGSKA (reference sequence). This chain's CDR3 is CSARGAVGGQGYTF. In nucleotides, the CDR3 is TGCAGTGCCAGAGGTGCAGTCGGGGGGCAAGGCTACACCTTC.

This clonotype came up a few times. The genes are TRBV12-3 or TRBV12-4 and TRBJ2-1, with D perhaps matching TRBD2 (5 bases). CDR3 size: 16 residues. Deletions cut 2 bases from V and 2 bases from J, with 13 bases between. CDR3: CASSLIQRWAYNEQFF. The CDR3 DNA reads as TGTGCCAGCAGTTTAATACAGCGGTGGGCCTACAATGAGCAGTTCTTC.

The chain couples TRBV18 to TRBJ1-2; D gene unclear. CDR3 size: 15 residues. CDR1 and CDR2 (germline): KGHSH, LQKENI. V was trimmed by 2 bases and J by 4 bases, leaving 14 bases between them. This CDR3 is CASSPNLEGSYGYTF. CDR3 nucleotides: TGTGCCAGCTCACCAAATTTGGAGGGTTCCTATGGCTACACCTTC. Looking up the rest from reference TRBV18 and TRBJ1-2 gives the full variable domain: NAGVMQNPRHLVRRRGQEARLRCSPMKGHSHVYWYRQLPEEGLKFMVYLQKENIIDESGMPKERFSAEFPKEGPSILRIQQVVRGDSAAYFCASSPNLEGSYGYTFGSGTRLTVV.

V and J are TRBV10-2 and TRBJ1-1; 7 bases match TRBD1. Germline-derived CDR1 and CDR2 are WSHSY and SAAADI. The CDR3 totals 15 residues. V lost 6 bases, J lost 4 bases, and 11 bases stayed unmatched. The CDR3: CASSRGGGDLTEAFF. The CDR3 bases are TGCGCCAGCAGCCGCGGAGGGGGCGATCTCACTGAAGCTTTCTTT.

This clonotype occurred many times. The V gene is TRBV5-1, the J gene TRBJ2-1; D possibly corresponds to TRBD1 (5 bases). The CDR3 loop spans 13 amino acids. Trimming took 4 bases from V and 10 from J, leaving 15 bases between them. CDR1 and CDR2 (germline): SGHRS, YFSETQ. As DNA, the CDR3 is TGCGCCAGCAGCCCGGCCGTCCAGGGCGAGCAGTTCTTC. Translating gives CASSPAVQGEQFF. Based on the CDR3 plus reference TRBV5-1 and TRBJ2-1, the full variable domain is KAGVTQTPRYLIKTRGQQVTLSCSPISGHRSVSWYQQTPGQGLQFLFEYFSETQRNKGNFPGRFSGRQFSNSRSEMNVSTLELGDSALYLCASSPAVQGEQFFGPGTRLTVL.

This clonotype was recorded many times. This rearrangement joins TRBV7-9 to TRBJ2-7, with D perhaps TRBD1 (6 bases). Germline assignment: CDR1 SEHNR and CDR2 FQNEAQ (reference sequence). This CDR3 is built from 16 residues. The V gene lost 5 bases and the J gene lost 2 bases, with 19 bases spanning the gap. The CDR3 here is CASSQPKQTGTYEQYF. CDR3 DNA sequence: TGTGCCAGCAGCCAACCCAAACAGACAGGAACCTACGAGCAGTACTTC.

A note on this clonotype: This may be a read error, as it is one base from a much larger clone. The CDR3 loop is CASRDSTGQPQYF. CDR3 DNA: TGCGCCAGCCGGGATTCGACGGGGCAACCCCAGTACTTC. This chain links TRBV5-1 with TRBJ2-5; D might be TRBD1 or TRBD2, each matching 5 bases. This CDR3 has 13 residues. V gave up 7 bases and J gave up 9 bases, with 19 bases separating them. The germline gives CDR1 SGHRS, CDR2 YFSETQ.

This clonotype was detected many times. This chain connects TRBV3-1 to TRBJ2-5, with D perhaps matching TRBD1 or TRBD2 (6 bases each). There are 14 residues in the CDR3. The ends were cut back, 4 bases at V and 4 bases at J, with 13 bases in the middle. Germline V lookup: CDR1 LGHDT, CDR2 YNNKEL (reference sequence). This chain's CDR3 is CASSPRQEGETQYF. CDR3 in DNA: TGTGCCAGCAGCCCTCGACAGGAGGGAGAGACCCAGTACTTC.

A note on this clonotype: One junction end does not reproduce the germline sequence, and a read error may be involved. CDR3 in amino acids: CACSASDRGFVNEKLFF. The DNA of the CDR3 is TGTGCCTGCAGCGCATCGGACAGGGGCTTCGTTAATGAAAAACTGTTTTTT. The gene calls are TRBV5-6 and TRBJ1-4; 9 bases line up with TRBD1. Germline lookup yields CDR1 SGHDT and CDR2 YYEEEE. The CDR3 spans 17 residues.

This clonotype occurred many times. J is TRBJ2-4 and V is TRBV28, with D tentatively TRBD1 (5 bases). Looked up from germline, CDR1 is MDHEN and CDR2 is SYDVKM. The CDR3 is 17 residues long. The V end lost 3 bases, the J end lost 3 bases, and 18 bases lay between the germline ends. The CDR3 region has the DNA TGTGCCAGCAGTTTGAGGCTAGGGGCTTTAGACAAAAACATTCAGTACTTC. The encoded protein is CASSLRLGALDKNIQYF.

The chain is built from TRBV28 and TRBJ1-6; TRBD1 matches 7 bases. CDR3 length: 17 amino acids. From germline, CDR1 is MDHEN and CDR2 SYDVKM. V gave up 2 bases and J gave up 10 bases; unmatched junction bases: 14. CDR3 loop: CASSLVFETGRESPLHF. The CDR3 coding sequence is TGTGCCAGCAGTTTAGTATTTGAGACAGGGAGAGAGTCACCCCTCCACTTT.

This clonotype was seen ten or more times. CDR3 DNA: TGTGCCAGCAGGCTACAGGGAGGCACAGATACGCAGTATTTT. Its translation: CASRLQGGTDTQYF. The chain employs TRBV6-5 and TRBJ2-3, with D maybe TRBD1 (6 bases). The CDR3 length is 14 residues. CDR1 MNHEY and CDR2 SVGAGI come from the germline V gene. Trimming removed 6 bases at V and 1 base at J, with 11 bases between.

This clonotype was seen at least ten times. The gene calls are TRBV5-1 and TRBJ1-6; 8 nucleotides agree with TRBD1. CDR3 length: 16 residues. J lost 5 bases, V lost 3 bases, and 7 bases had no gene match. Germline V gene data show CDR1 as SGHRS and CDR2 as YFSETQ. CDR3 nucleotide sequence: TGCGCCAGCAGCTACCTTCGGGACAGGAATAATTCACCCCTCCACTTT. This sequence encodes CASSYLRDRNNSPLHF.

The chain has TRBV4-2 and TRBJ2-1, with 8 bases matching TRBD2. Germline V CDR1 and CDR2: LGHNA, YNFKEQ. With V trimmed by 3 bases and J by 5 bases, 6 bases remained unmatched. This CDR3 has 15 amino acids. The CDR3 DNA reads TGTGCCAGCAGCCAGGTAGCGGGGACGCACAATGAGCAGTTCTTC. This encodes CASSQVAGTHNEQFF.

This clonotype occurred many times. The DNA of the CDR3 is TGCGCCAGCAGCTGGATCGGGGGAAGCTCCTATAATTCACCCCTCCACTTT. Amino acids: CASSWIGGSSYNSPLHF. The rearrangement links TRBV5-1 to TRBJ1-6, with D possibly matching TRBD1 (5 bases). The CDR3 is 17 amino acids. V lost 3 bases and J 0 bases, leaving 13 bases between the germline ends. Germline V gives CDR1 SGHRS, CDR2 YFSETQ.

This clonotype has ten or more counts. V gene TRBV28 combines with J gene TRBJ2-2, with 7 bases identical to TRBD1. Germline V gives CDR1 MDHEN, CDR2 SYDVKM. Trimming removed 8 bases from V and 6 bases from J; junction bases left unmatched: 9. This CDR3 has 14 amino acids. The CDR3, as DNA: TGTGCCAGCGAAGGGGGCGCGATACCCGGGGAGCTGTTTTTT. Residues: CASEGGAIPGELFF. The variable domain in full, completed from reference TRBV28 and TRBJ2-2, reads DVKVTQSSRYLVKRTGEKVFLECVQDMDHENMFWYRQDPGLGLRLIYFSYDVKMKEKGDIPEGYSVSREKKERFSLILESASTNQTSMYLCASEGGAIPGELFFGEGSRLTVL.

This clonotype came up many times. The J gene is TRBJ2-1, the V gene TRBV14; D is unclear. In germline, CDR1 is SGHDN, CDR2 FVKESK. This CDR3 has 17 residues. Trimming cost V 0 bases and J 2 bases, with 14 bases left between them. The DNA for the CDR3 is TGTGCCAGCAGCCAAGATTATACCGAACCTCCCTACAATGAGCAGTTCTTC. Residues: CASSQDYTEPPYNEQFF.

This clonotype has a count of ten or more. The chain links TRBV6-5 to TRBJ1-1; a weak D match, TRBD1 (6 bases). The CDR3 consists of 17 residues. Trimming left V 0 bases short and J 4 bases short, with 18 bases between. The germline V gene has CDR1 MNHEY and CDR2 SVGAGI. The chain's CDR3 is CASSYSNSPGVSTEAFF. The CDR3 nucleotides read TGTGCCAGCAGTTACTCGAACTCTCCAGGGGTTTCCACTGAAGCTTTCTTT.